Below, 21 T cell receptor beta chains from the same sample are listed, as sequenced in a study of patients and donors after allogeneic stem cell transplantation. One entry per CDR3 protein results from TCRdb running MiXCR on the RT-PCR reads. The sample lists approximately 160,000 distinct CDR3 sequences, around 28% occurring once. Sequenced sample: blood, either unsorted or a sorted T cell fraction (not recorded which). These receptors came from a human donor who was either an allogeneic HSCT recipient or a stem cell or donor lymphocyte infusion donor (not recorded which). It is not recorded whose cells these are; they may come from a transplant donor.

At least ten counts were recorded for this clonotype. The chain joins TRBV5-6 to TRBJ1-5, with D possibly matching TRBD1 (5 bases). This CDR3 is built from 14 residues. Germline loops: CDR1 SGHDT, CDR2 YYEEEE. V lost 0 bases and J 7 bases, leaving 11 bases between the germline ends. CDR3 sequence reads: CASSLGAGRQPQHF. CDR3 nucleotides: TGTGCCAGCAGCTTGGGGGCGGGACGGCAGCCCCAGCATTTT.

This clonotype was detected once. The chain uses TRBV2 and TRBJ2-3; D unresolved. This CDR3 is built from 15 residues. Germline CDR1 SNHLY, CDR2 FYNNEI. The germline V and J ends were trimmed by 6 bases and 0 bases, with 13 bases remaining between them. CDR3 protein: CASSFRQSSTDTQYF. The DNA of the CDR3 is TGTGCCAGCAGCTTTAGACAATCTAGCACAGATACGCAGTATTTT.

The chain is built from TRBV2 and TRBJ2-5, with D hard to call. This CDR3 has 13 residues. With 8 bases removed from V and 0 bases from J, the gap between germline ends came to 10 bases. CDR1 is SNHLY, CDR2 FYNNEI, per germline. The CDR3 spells CASLAPNQETQYF. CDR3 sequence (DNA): TGTGCCAGCTTGGCACCTAACCAAGAGACCCAGTACTTC. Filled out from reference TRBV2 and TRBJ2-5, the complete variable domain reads EPEVTQTPSHQVTQMGQEVILRCVPISNHLYFYWYRQILGQKVEFLVSFYNNEISEKSEIFDDQFSVERPDGSNFTLKIRSTKLEDSAMYFCASLAPNQETQYFGPGTRLLVL.

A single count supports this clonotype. The CDR3 spells CASSLRALAKNIQYF. CDR3 nucleotides: TGTGCCAGCAGCTTGAGGGCTCTAGCCAAAAACATTCAGTACTTC. This chain uses TRBV5-5 with TRBJ2-4, with D hard to call. Between the trimmed V and J ends, which lost 1 base and 0 bases, there was a span of 8 bases. CDR3 size: 15 residues. Germline values: CDR1 SGHKS, CDR2 YYEKEE (reference sequence).

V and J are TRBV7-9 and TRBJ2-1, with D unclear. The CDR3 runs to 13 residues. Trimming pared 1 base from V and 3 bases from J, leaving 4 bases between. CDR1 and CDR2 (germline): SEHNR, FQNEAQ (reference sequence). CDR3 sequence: CASSLVRYNEQFF. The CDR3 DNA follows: TGTGCCAGCAGCTTAGTACGCTACAATGAGCAGTTCTTC.

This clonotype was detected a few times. CDR3 in amino acids: CASTHPGLAGVDETQYF. CDR3 DNA sequence: TGTGCCAGCACCCACCCGGGACTAGCGGGAGTAGATGAGACCCAGTACTTC. This sequence joins TRBV6-6 and TRBJ2-5; 14 bases are shared with TRBD2. Trimming removed 7 bases from V and 5 bases from J; junction bases left unmatched: 12. CDR3 length equals 17 residues. Germline V lookup: CDR1 MNHNY, CDR2 SVGAGI (reference sequence).

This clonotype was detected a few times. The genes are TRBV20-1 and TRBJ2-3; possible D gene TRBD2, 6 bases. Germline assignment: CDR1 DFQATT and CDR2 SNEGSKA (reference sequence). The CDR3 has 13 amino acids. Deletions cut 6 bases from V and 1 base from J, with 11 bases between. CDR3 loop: CSAPGGGTDTQYF. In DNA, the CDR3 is TGCAGTGCGCCGGGCGGGGGCACAGATACGCAGTATTTT.

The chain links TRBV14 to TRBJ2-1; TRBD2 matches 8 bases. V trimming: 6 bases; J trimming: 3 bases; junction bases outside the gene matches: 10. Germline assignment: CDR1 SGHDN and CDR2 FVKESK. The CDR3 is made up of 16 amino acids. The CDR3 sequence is CASRPTGTRGYNEQFF. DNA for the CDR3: TGTGCCAGCAGACCAACCGGGACTAGAGGCTACAATGAGCAGTTCTTC.

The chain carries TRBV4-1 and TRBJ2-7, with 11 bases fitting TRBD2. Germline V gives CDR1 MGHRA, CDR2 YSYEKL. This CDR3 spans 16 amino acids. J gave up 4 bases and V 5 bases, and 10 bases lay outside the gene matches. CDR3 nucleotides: TGCGCCAGCAGCTTTAACTCCGGGACTAGCGGATACGAGCAGTACTTC. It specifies CASSFNSGTSGYEQYF.

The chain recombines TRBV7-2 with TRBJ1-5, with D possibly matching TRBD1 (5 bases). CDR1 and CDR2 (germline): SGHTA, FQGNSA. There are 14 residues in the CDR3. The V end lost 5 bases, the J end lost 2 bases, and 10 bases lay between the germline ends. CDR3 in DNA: TGTGCCAGCAGCGCCCGGGACGGCAATCAGCCCCAGCATTTT. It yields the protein CASSARDGNQPQHF.

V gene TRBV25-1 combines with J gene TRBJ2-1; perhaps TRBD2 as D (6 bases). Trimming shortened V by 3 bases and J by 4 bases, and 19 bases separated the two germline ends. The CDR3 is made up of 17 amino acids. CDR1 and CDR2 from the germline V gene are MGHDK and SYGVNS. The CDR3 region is CASSDRGPTRGYNEQFF. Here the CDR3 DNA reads TGTGCCAGCAGTGACCGCGGGCCGACTAGGGGTTACAATGAGCAGTTCTTC.

This chain's CDR3 is CASSLDQGLGYTF. The CDR3 nucleotides are TGTGCCAGCAGCTTAGACCAGGGTCTTGGCTACACCTTC. The chain has TRBV7-2 and TRBJ1-2, with TRBD1 as a possible D gene (5 bases). Per the germline V gene, CDR1 is SGHTA and CDR2 is FQGNSA. The CDR3 is 13 amino acids. Between the trimmed V and J ends, which lost 1 base and 7 bases, there was a span of 10 bases.

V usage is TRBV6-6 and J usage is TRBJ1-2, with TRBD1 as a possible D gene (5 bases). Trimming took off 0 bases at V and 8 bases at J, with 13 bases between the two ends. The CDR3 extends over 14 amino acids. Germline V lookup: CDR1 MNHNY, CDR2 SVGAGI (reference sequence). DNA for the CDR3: TGTGCCAGCAGTTACTCTACCGGGGGTGGCGGCTACACCTTC. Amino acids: CASSYSTGGGGYTF.

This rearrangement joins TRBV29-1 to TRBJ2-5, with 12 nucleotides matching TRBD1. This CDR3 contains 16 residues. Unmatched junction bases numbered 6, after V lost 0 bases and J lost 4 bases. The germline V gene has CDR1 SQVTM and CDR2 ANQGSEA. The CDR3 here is CSVEDLGDRGPETQYF. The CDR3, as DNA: TGCAGCGTTGAAGATCTCGGGGACAGGGGGCCAGAGACCCAGTACTTC. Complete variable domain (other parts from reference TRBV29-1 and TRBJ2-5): SAVISQKPSRDICQRGTSLTIQCQVDSQVTMMFWYRQQPGQSLTLIATANQGSEATYESGFVIDKFPISRPNLTFSTLTVSNMSPEDSSIYLCSVEDLGDRGPETQYFGPGTRLLVL.

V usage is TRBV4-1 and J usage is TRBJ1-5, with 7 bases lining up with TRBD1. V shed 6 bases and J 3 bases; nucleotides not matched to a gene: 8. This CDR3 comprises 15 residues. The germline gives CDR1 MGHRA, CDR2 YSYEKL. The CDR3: CASSRTGTDNQPQHF. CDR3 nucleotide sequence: TGCGCCAGCAGTCGTACCGGGACAGACAATCAGCCCCAGCATTTT.

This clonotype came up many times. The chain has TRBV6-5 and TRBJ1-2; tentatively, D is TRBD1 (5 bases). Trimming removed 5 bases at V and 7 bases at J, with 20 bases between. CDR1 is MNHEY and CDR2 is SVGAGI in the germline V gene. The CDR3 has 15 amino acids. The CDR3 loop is CASSQNQLGRGGYTF. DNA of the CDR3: TGTGCCAGCAGTCAAAACCAACTGGGACGCGGTGGCTACACCTTC.

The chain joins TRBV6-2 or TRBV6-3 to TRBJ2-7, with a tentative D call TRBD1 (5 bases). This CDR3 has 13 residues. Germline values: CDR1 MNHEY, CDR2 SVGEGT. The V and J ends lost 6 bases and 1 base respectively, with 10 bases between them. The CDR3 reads CASSLRQSYEQYF. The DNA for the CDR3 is TGTGCCAGCAGCCTACGACAGTCCTACGAGCAGTACTTC.

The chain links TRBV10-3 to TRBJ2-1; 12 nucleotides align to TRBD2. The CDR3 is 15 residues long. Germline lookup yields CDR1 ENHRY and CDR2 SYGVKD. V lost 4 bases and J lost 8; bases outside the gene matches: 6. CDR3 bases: TGTGCCATCAGTGCGACTAGCGGGAGACGTGATGAGCAGTTCTTC. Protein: CAISATSGRRDEQFF.

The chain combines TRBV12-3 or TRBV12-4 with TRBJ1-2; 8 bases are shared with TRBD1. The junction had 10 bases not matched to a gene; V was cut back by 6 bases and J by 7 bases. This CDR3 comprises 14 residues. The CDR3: CASSQTGEGAGYTF. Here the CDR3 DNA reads TGTGCCAGCAGCCAGACAGGGGAGGGAGCTGGCTACACCTTC.

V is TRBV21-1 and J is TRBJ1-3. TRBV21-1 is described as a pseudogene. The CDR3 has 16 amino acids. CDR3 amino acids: CASSTPTQCSGNTIYF. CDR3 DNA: TGTGCCAGCAGCACGCCGACGCAGTGCTCTGGAAACACCATATATTTT.

This chain's CDR3 is CASSLTGIAKNIQYF. The DNA of the CDR3 is TGTGCCAGCAGTTTAACCGGGATAGCCAAAAACATTCAGTACTTC. This chain joins TRBV12-3 or TRBV12-4 and TRBJ2-4; D may be TRBD2 (5 bases). Trimming stripped 2 bases from V and 0 bases from J, with 8 bases between. The length of the CDR3 is 15 residues.